This TCR beta chain was obtained from a study of T cells in localized non-small cell lung cancer (dated by TCRdb to about 2020). As for the study more broadly: T cell repertoires of 200 to 250 early-stage NSCLC patients were analyzed, with tumors being compared against uninvolved tumor-adjacent lungs. The cohort was made up of some 240 treatment-naive NSCLC patients whose localized lung tumors had been resected. A mean age of around 69 years was recorded for the NSCLC patients, of whom 120 to 150 were male and about a hundred were female. The full study reports these points: Uninvolved tumor-adjacent lung showed the highest T cell clonality, higher than tumor, which suggests more focused antigenic responses in the uninvolved tumor-adjacent lung. A median of about 50 of the top 100 tumor clones turned up in the paired uninvolved adjacent lung, and approximately 30 of those clones also ranked among the top 100 of that same adjacent lung. Longer overall survival was associated with higher blood T cell density, whereas shorter survival was associated with higher adjacent-lung clonality. Because multi-region sequencing of the tumors was not done, intratumor heterogeneity could not be ruled out. Because the study design was exploratory, TCR variables were selected using unadjusted p-values without false-discovery rate correction.

As regards this clone: Its antigen remains unidentified. It has no much larger one-base neighbor in the sample; base qualities were not kept.

At diagnosis, peripheral blood, uninvolved tumor-adjacent lung and tumor were collected and stored as a combination of fresh-frozen and FFPE material. For TCR repertoire profiling, blood samples were analyzed in the form of peripheral blood mononuclear cells. The immunoSEQ Assay was used to sequence TCR beta CDR3 regions from DNA. From the authors' description of their analysis: T cell density was computed as TCR beta template counts normalized to usable DNA estimated by amplifying housekeeping genes. Richness was estimated using the preseqR package, with extrapolation to 400,000 templates for PBMC samples and to 120,000 templates for tissue samples. Clonality was defined by subtracting Pielou's evenness from one. Differential abundance testing on productive amino-acid clonotypes, with a minimum total count of 5 and an alpha of 0.1, was used to identify tissue-enriched TCRs. The Jaccard Index and the Morisita Overlap Index were used to measure repertoire overlap between compartments. GLIPH grouped TCR beta CDR3s together with public tetramer-defined viral CDR3s, and a viral motif had to include at least three viral sequences and show V-gene enrichment. As stored in TCRdb, this immuneACCESS dataset retains in-frame rearrangements with V and J assigned. A fraction of the clones does not appear; measured against another copy, unresolved V genes explain less than half of the discrepancy, and the remainder lacks a known reason. Clone size and the V and J calls come from that table; the DNA yielded D and trimming. For this sample the table gives some 40,000 clones, of which more than 90% were detected only once. The ten largest clones take up roughly 7.4% of the sample.

The TCR comes from a female donor older than 55 with stage I lung adenocarcinoma. The sample was peripheral blood, taken before any cancer treatment.

The CDR3 corresponds to CASSPSRRENNEQFF. The DNA sequence follows: TGTGCCAGCTCACCGAGCAGGAGGGAAAACAATGAGCAGTTCTTC. The sequence joins TRBV18 to TRBJ2-1, with a tentative D gene TRBD2 over 6 matching bases. From the germline V gene, CDR1 is KGHSH and CDR2 is LQKENI. The CDR3 runs 15 residues from the cysteine to the phenylalanine. Left in the record is the CDR3 DNA by itself, 45 bases read in frame from the first base. V is reduced by 3 bases and J by 5 bases, leaving a spacing of 14 bases between them.